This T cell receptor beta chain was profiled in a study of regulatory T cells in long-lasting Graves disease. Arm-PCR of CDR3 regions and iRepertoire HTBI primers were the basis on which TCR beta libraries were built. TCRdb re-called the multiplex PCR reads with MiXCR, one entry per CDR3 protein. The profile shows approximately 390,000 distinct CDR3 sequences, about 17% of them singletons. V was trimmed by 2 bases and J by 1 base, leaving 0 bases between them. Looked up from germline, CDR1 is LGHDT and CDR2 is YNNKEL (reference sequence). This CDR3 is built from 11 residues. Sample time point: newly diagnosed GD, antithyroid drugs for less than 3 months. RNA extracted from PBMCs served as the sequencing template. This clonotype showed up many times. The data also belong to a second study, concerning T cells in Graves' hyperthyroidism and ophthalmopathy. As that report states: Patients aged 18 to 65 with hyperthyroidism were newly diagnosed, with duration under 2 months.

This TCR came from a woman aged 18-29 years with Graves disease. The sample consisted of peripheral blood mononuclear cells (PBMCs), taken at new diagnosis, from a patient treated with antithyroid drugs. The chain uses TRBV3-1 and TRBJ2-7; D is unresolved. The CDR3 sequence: CASSQSYEQYF. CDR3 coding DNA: TGTGCCAGCAGCCAATCCTACGAGCAGTACTTC.